Listed below are T cell receptor beta chains from one sample, sequenced in a study of type 1 regulatory T cells. Their antigens remain unidentified. Using its own MiXCR run on the reads, TCRdb lists one record per CDR3 protein. The table has around 69,000 distinct CDR3 sequences, roughly 60% seen once. The specimen was cultured T cells, either the whole culture or a sorted T cell fraction (not recorded which). The receptors come from a human donor in good health. CDR3s include the opening cysteine and the closing phenylalanine or tryptophan. D genes are given only for firm matches. A row's size may be missing; if present it is once, few, many or a size class.

v_gene	j_gene	abundance	d_gene	CDR3nt	CDR3aa
TRBV11-3	TRBJ2-3	NA	TRBD2	TGTGCCAGCAGCTTAGGAGCGGGAGGTGGAACAGATACGCAGTATTTT	CASSLGAGGGTDTQYF
TRBV20-1	TRBJ2-5	medium-sized	TRBD2	TGCAGTGCTAGTGGGACCTTAGCGGGAGGGGGCCAAGAGACCCAGTACTTC	CSASGTLAGGGQETQYF
TRBV4-2	TRBJ1-5	NA	NA	TGTGCCAGCAGCCACGGCAGGGGCAATCAGCCCCAGCATTTT	CASSHGRGNQPQHF
TRBV11-2	TRBJ2-5	NA	TRBD1	TGTGCCAGCAGCTTACGCCCAGGGGGCGCGGAGGAGACCCAGTACTTC	CASSLRPGGAEETQYF
TRBV20-1	TRBJ1-4	few	TRBD1	TGCAGTGCTAGAGATGACGGGACAGCTAATGAAAAACTGTTTTTT	CSARDDGTANEKLFF
TRBV12-3/TRBV12-4	TRBJ1-5	NA	NA	TGTGCCAGCAGTTTAGGGACCCGTGGTGGGCCCCAGCATTTT	CASSLGTRGGPQHF
TRBV5-5	TRBJ2-7	NA	TRBD2	TGTGCCAGCAGCCGCCCCCCGGGACTAGCAGAGCAGTACTTC	CASSRPPGLAEQYF
TRBV5-4	TRBJ1-6	NA	NA	TGTGCCAGCAGCTTGAAGGGGATTGGTTCACCCCTCCACTTT	CASSLKGIGSPLHF
TRBV6-2/TRBV6-3	TRBJ1-2	once	TRBD1	TGTGCCAGCAGTTTCACAGGGGGTTATGGCTACACCTTC	CASSFTGGYGYTF
TRBV7-3	TRBJ2-5	NA	TRBD2	TGTGCCAGCAGCTCCGGACTAGCGGGAGGTTACCAAGAGACCCAGTACTTC	CASSSGLAGGYQETQYF
TRBV19	TRBJ1-1	NA	NA	TGTGCCAGTAGTATGAGGGGATTTACTGAAGCTTTCTTT	CASSMRGFTEAFF
TRBV7-2	TRBJ1-5	NA	TRBD1	TGTGCCAGCAGCCCCCGGACAGGGACTCTTCAGCCCCAGCATTTT	CASSPRTGTLQPQHF
TRBV28	TRBJ2-3	once	TRBD2	TGTGCCAGCAGTTCAGGTCTAGCGGTCAGCACAGATACGCAGTATTTT	CASSSGLAVSTDTQYF
TRBV27	TRBJ2-1	NA	NA	TGTGCCAGCAGAATTCAGGGGGGCGTGGGGGGGCACAATGAGCAGTTCTTC	CASRIQGGVGGHNEQFF
TRBV11-2	TRBJ2-5	NA	TRBD2	TGTGCCAGCAGCTTAGCCCCCCTGGCGGGAGGGACACAAGAGACCCAGTACTTC	CASSLAPLAGGTQETQYF
TRBV12-3/TRBV12-4	TRBJ2-1	once	NA	TGTGCCAGCACCCCGGGACTGGATTACAATGAGCAGTTCTTC	CASTPGLDYNEQFF
TRBV3-1	TRBJ2-1	NA	NA	TGTGCCAGCAGCCAAGATCTCGTCAGCAATGAGCAGTTCTTC	CASSQDLVSNEQFF
TRBV2	TRBJ1-5	NA	NA	TGTGCCAGCAGCGGAACAGGAGGAAATCAGCCCCAGCATTTT	CASSGTGGNQPQHF
TRBV5-1	TRBJ2-3	few	NA	TGCGCCAGCACCGCGGAGCCTCAAACAGATACGCAGTATTTT	CASTAEPQTDTQYF
TRBV7-3	TRBJ1-5	NA	NA	TGTGCCAGCAGCGTAAACAGGGATCAGCCCCAGCATTTT	CASSVNRDQPQHF
TRBV7-8	TRBJ1-4	NA	NA	TGTGCCAGCAGCTTCCCGGGGACGAATGAAAAACTGTTTTTT	CASSFPGTNEKLFF
TRBV6-5	TRBJ1-3	few	NA	TGTGCCAGCAGCCGTACAGGGAGGTCTGGAAACACCATATATTTT	CASSRTGRSGNTIYF
TRBV3-1	TRBJ2-5	few	TRBD2	TGTGCCAGCAGCCTTTTCCCGACTAGCGGGATAGAGACCCAGTACTTC	CASSLFPTSGIETQYF
TRBV20-1	TRBJ2-2	once	NA	TGCAGTGCTAGGGATCCTACACAGGGAGGGAACGCCGGGGAGCTGTTTTTT	CSARDPTQGGNAGELFF
TRBV5-1	TRBJ1-2	once	NA	TGCGCCAGCAGCTTTTCGGCGGACTCCCTCTATGGCTACACCTTC	CASSFSADSLYGYTF
TRBV2	TRBJ2-7	NA	NA	TGTGCCAGCAGAGCTCCCGCGGTCGAGCAGTACTTC	CASRAPAVEQYF
TRBV24-1	TRBJ1-2	NA	NA	TGTGCCACCAGCCCTGGGGCTACCTATGGCTACACCTTC	CATSPGATYGYTF
TRBV20-1	TRBJ1-1	NA	NA	TGCAGTGCTGAAACACTTTACACTGAAGCTTTCTTT	CSAETLYTEAFF
TRBV2	TRBJ1-1	NA	NA	TGTGCCAGCAGTGAATCATTAAACACTGAAGCTTTCTTT	CASSESLNTEAFF
TRBV4-1	TRBJ2-3	once	NA	TGCGCCAGCAGCCAAGTTAACAGAGATACGCAGTATTTT	CASSQVNRDTQYF
TRBV24-1	TRBJ2-1	NA	NA	TGTGCCACCAGTGATACCGCACCCGGTGAGCAGTTCTTC	CATSDTAPGEQFF
TRBV5-1	TRBJ2-1	once	NA	TGCGCCAGCAGCTTAGTGACGGACCCTTACAATGAGCAGTTCTTC	CASSLVTDPYNEQFF
TRBV20-1	TRBJ1-3	NA	TRBD1	TGCAGTGCTAGAAATCTCTTTGGACAGGGAGACACCATATATTTT	CSARNLFGQGDTIYF
TRBV6-6	TRBJ2-6	NA	TRBD1	TGTGCCAGCAGTTACGCCGGGACAGCAAACAACGCTGGGGCCAACGTCCTGACTTTC	CASSYAGTANNAGANVLTF
TRBV5-1	TRBJ2-5	NA	NA	TGCGCCAGCAGCTTGGACTTCCGGGGGACGGAGACCCAGTACTTC	CASSLDFRGTETQYF
TRBV24-1	TRBJ2-1	few	TRBD2	TGTGCCACCAGTGACCCGGGACTAGCGACTGGCAATGAGCAGTTCTTC	CATSDPGLATGNEQFF
TRBV7-9	TRBJ2-5	NA	NA	TGTGCCAGCAGCCCCATCCAAGAGACCCAGTACTTC	CASSPIQETQYF
TRBV5-6	TRBJ2-7	NA	TRBD1	TGTGCCAGCAGCTTCCTCGACCGGGACAGGTCCTACGAGCAGTACTTC	CASSFLDRDRSYEQYF
TRBV12-3/TRBV12-4	TRBJ2-7	NA	TRBD1	TGTGCCAGCAGACCGCCGGACAGGGATTTATACGAGCAGTACTTC	CASRPPDRDLYEQYF
TRBV2	TRBJ2-5	NA	NA	TGTGCCAGCAGTGAATCTACCGGGGGTCAAGAGACCCAGTACTTC	CASSESTGGQETQYF
TRBV5-6	TRBJ2-7	once	TRBD2	TGTGCCAGCAGCAGGGGGGAGACTCGACTAGCGGGTCGGCACGAGCAGTACTTC	CASSRGETRLAGRHEQYF
TRBV3-1	TRBJ1-2	NA	NA	TGTGCCAGCAGCCAAGAATTCCGGACAGCCTATGGCTACACCTTC	CASSQEFRTAYGYTF
TRBV20-1	TRBJ2-3	NA	TRBD2	TGCAGTACAACTAGCGGGGACACAGATACGCAGTATTTT	CSTTSGDTDTQYF
TRBV20-1	TRBJ2-3	NA	NA	TGCAGTGCCATAGAGTTCACAGATACGCAGTATTTC	CSAIEFTDTQYF
TRBV12-3/TRBV12-4	TRBJ2-1	NA	NA	TGTGCCAGCAGTTTATCCTACGCAGGGTCCTACAATGAGCAGTTCTTC	CASSLSYAGSYNEQFF
TRBV20-1	TRBJ2-3	NA	NA	TGCTGTGCGCGGCCCGGTGTTAATACGCAGTATTTT	CCARPGVNTQYF
TRBV28	TRBJ2-7	NA	NA	TGTGCCAGCAGGGTGGGTTCTAGGACGGGTTACGAGCAGTACTTC	CASRVGSRTGYEQYF
TRBV3-1	TRBJ2-1	NA	NA	TGTGCCAGCAGCCTCGGATCGGGGGCACTCTACAATGAGCAGTTCTTC	CASSLGSGALYNEQFF
TRBV6-5	TRBJ2-1	NA	TRBD2	TGTGCCAGCAGTTACCTAGCGGGAGGGCCAAGCTCCTACAATGAGCTGTTCTTC	CASSYLAGGPSSYNELFF
TRBV2	TRBJ1-5	NA	NA	TGTGCCAGCAGAGCACGGTTGTCTGGCAATCAGCCCCAGCATTTT	CASRARLSGNQPQHF
TRBV7-2	TRBJ2-7	NA	NA	TGTGCCAGCAGCCCGAGCCGGACTTACGAGCAGTACTTC	CASSPSRTYEQYF
TRBV20-1	TRBJ2-3	NA	NA	TGCAGTGCTACGGGCGGGGATGATACGCAGTATTTT	CSATGGDDTQYF
TRBV18	TRBJ2-5	few	NA	TGTGCCAGCTCACCTCGGCAACTGGTGGAGACCCAGTACTTC	CASSPRQLVETQYF